This T cell receptor (beta chain) derives from a study of a mutant IDH1 vaccine in newly diagnosed glioma. Study overall: Previous treatment comprised radiotherapy, temozolomide, or both, mostly both.

The method was immunoSEQ multiplex PCR; TCRdb's version includes in-frame clones alone and lacks a portion of them. The table records 9,500 to 12,000 clones, 81% of them present only once. This clone appeared a single time. Its antigen is currently unknown. Germline V gene data show CDR1 as SEHNR and CDR2 as FQNEAQ (reference sequence). This CDR3 region has 12 residues. Between the trimmed V and J ends, which lost 6 bases and 6 bases, there was a span of 11 bases. Regarding time point: week 47, end of study. A 20-mer mutant IDH1 peptide at 300 ug was injected subcutaneously with topical imiquimod. This specimen consisted of PBMCs, obtained from a glioma patient whose treatment included an IDH1 peptide vaccine. The clonotype originates from a man aged 25 to 40 with glioma. The J gene is TRBJ1-2, the V gene TRBV7-9, with D possibly being TRBD1 (6 bases). The CDR3 nucleotides are TGTGCCAGCAGTCCGAACAGGGATGGCTACACCTTC. Its protein is CASSPNRDGYTF.